This TCR beta chain appears in the sequencing data of a study of spatial heterogeneity in lung cancer. For the study at large: TCR and UMI combinations that were unique each appeared, on average, more than ten times in raw reads. Findings of the study overall: Blood carried ubiquitous expanded tumor TCRs more at resection than follow-up.

Points on this clonotype: The antigen remains undetermined.

Time point given: sample taken at primary tumor resection. Without sorting, whole RNA was sequenced from tumor, nontumor lung or frozen PBMC. Samples were donated by 72 untreated early-stage non-small cell lung cancer patients. Trimming removed 7 bases from V and 2 bases from J, with 9 bases in between. This CDR3 contains 12 residues. Each CDR3 protein is one row after TCRdb ran MiXCR on the 5' RACE reads. The sample holds tens of thousands of distinct CDR3 sequences, over 9.5% seen once. The V and J genes are TRBV12-3 or TRBV12-4 and TRBJ2-7, with a tentative D call TRBD1 (5 bases). Sequences were derived from PBMCs, sampled at surgery. This sequence was found in a male donor with early-stage non-small cell lung cancer. CDR3 coding DNA: TGTGCCAGCAACAGGCAGCCCTACGAGCAGTACTTC. Translated: CASNRQPYEQYF.